These 15 T cell receptor beta chains share one sample of origin, sequenced in a study of T cell responses to AZD1222 COVID-19 vaccine. The method was immunoSEQ multiplex PCR; TCRdb's version includes in-frame clones alone and lacks a portion of them. The repertoire holds some 130,000 clones, with 70% to 90% as singletons. Specimen: peripheral blood, collected on day 0 of AZD1222 vaccination. The receptors shown here come from an adult in good health.

The chain combines TRBV7-9 with TRBJ1-2, with 7 positions matching TRBD1. This CDR3 region has 17 residues. The ends lost 4 bases at V and 3 bases at J; junction bases unmatched: 14. The V gene's germline CDR1 is SEHNR and CDR2 FQNEAQ (reference sequence). The CDR3 nucleotides read TGTGCCAGCAGCTCAACTAACCAAAACAGGGGAGACTATGGCTACACCTTC. Amino acid sequence: CASSSTNQNRGDYGYTF.

This rearrangement joins TRBV30 to TRBJ1-1; TRBD1 matches 9 bases. The CDR3 contains 14 residues. Trimming cost V 0 bases and J 1 base; bases outside gene matches: 0. CDR1 GTSNPN and CDR2 SVGIG come from the germline V gene (reference sequence). CDR3 loop: CAWSVGQGNTEAFF. The CDR3 region has the DNA TGTGCCTGGAGTGTGGGACAGGGGAACACTGAAGCTTTCTTT.

The chain has TRBV2 and TRBJ1-5; tentative D call: TRBD1 (5 bases). The germline gives CDR1 SNHLY, CDR2 FYNNEI. V lost 2 bases and J 4 bases, leaving 12 bases between the germline ends. This CDR3 comprises 15 residues. The CDR3 here is CASSEWARENQPQHF. CDR3 nucleotide sequence: TGTGCCAGCAGTGAATGGGCCAGGGAAAATCAGCCCCAGCATTTT.

This rearrangement joins TRBV12-3 or TRBV12-4 to TRBJ2-7; TRBD1 agrees at 7 bases. V was clipped by 6 bases and J by 3 bases; unmatched bases: 5. The length of the CDR3 is 13 residues. The CDR3 nucleotides read TGTGCCAGCAGCCAGGGACAGATCTACGAGCAGTACTTC. Translation: CASSQGQIYEQYF.

This chain uses TRBV11-2 with TRBJ1-1; D unresolved. The V end was cut by 5 bases, the J end by 0 bases, with 10 bases between. Germline-derived CDR1 and CDR2 are SGHAT and FQNNGV. This CDR3 is built from 14 residues. The CDR3 is CASSPRVLNTEAFF. For the CDR3, the DNA is TGTGCCAGCAGCCCTCGGGTATTGAACACTGAAGCTTTCTTT. The complete variable domain, with remaining parts taken from reference TRBV11-2 and TRBJ1-1, reads EAGVAQSPRYKIIEKRQSVAFWCNPISGHATLYWYQQILGQGPKLLIQFQNNGVVDDSQLPKDRFSAERLKGVDSTLKIQPAKLEDSAVYLCASSPRVLNTEAFFGQGTRLTVV.

V and J are TRBV7-9 and TRBJ1-2; the D is unclear. V gave up 0 bases and J gave up 8 bases, with 13 bases separating them. Germline CDR1 and CDR2: SEHNR and FQNEAQ (reference sequence). CDR3 length equals 14 residues. CDR3 protein: CASSLAPGVRGYTF. As DNA, the CDR3 is TGTGCCAGCAGCTTAGCGCCGGGTGTGAGGGGCTACACCTTC.

V is TRBV28 and J is TRBJ2-5; D call uncertain. The CDR3 has 11 residues. The ends were cut back, 5 bases at V and 7 bases at J, with 8 bases in the middle. Germline V CDR1 and CDR2: MDHEN, SYDVKM. CDR3 DNA sequence: TGTGCCAGCAGTCGTCCCGGGACCCAGTACTTC. Translating it yields CASSRPGTQYF. Combining the CDR3 with reference TRBV28 and TRBJ2-5 gives the whole variable domain DVKVTQSSRYLVKRTGEKVFLECVQDMDHENMFWYRQDPGLGLRLIYFSYDVKMKEKGDIPEGYSVSREKKERFSLILESASTNQTSMYLCASSRPGTQYFGPGTRLLVL.

The rearrangement joins TRBV28 to TRBJ1-4; no clear D. The length of the CDR3 is 12 residues. V was shortened by 6 bases and J by 10 bases, with 12 bases between the two germline ends. Germline loops: CDR1 MDHEN, CDR2 SYDVKM. The CDR3 nucleotides are TGTGCCAGCAGCCATTCCGAGGCAAAACTGTTTTTT. Protein: CASSHSEAKLFF.

The CDR3 here is CASSTTVPHRRTEAFF. The CDR3 nucleotides are TGTGCCAGCAGCACCACCGTCCCTCATAGACGGACTGAAGCTTTCTTT. The rearrangement links TRBV10-3 to TRBJ1-1, with unresolved D. Germline V gene sequence: CDR1 ENHRY, CDR2 SYGVKD. This CDR3 has 16 residues. Trimming removed 10 bases from V and 5 bases from J, with 26 bases in between.

The rearrangement joins TRBV29-1 to TRBJ2-7; perhaps D is TRBD1 or TRBD2 (5 bases each). The CDR3 runs to 15 residues. Germline assignment: CDR1 SQVTM and CDR2 ANQGSEA. With 5 bases removed from V and 4 bases from J, the gap between germline ends came to 21 bases. CDR3 coding DNA: TGCAGCGTTCGTAGTAGCCCCGGGGCCCTATACGAGCAGTACTTC. Translation gives CSVRSSPGALYEQYF.

The CDR3 reads CASSFAQGALNEAFF. CDR3 DNA: TGCGCCAGCAGCTTCGCACAGGGGGCGCTTAATGAAGCTTTCTTT. The chain carries TRBV5-1 and TRBJ1-1, with 9 bases matching TRBD1. Germline V CDR1 and CDR2: SGHRS, YFSETQ. The CDR3 consists of 15 residues. V lost 2 bases, J lost 7 bases, and 9 bases stayed unmatched.

This clone has a handful of counts. This rearrangement joins TRBV19 to TRBJ1-4; no firm D call. From germline, CDR1 is LNHDA and CDR2 SQIVND (reference sequence). V dropped 4 bases and J dropped 5 bases, with 14 bases sitting between them. This CDR3 spans 15 amino acids. CDR3 region: CASSTERILNEKLFF. CDR3 in DNA: TGTGCCAGTAGTACCGAGCGTATCCTCAATGAAAAACTGTTTTTT.

The chain uses TRBV5-6 and TRBJ1-1, with a possible D match to TRBD1 (5 bases). In germline, CDR1 is SGHDT, CDR2 YYEEEE. Trimming stripped 4 bases from V and 0 bases from J, with 13 bases between. The CDR3 extends over 15 amino acids. The CDR3 DNA reads TGTGCCAGCAGCCCCTCCGGGACGGTGAACACTGAAGCTTTCTTT. As protein: CASSPSGTVNTEAFF.

This chain links TRBV28 with TRBJ1-2; TRBD1 agrees at 8 bases. V gave up 2 bases and J gave up 8 bases; unmatched junction bases: 10. Per the germline V gene, CDR1 is MDHEN and CDR2 is SYDVKM. The CDR3 consists of 15 residues. The CDR3 bases are TGTGCCAGCAGTTTAGGCAGGGGGCCATCTTGGGGCTACACCTTC. This translates into CASSLGRGPSWGYTF.

The chain is built from TRBV6-2 or TRBV6-3 and TRBJ1-1; 8 bases fit TRBD1. CDR3 size: 15 residues. Germline V gene data show CDR1 as MNHEY and CDR2 as SVGEGT. V was pared by 2 bases and J by 4 bases, with 6 bases of the junction left unmatched. DNA of the CDR3: TGTGCCAGCAGTTACGACCAGGGGGCCTTCACTGAAGCTTTCTTT. It is translated as CASSYDQGAFTEAFF.